The clone carrying this T cell receptor (beta chain) came up many times. Antigen: not known. The record originates from a study of molecular identifiers for immune sequencing clone quantification. Study conclusions and caveats: Naive cells had under 1% of molecules in clones above 20 RNA copies, effectors over 97%.

This CDR3 has 14 residues. V lost 5 bases to trimming and J lost 13 bases; unmatched junction nucleotides: 7. From the PCR reads, TCRdb called clonotypes with MiXCR, one entry per CDR3 protein. Of some 13,000 distinct CDR3 sequences listed, 16% are singletons. The sample comprised naive CD8+ T cells from blood, with Jurkat cell RNA spiked in. Subset denoted: FACS-sorted CD8+CD4-CCR7+CD45RA+ naive T cells. This chain connects TRBV12-3 or TRBV12-4 to TRBJ2-1, with TRBD2 matching over 14 bases. The receptor's source is a human donor in good health. Some libraries in this study had Jurkat cell RNA spiked in. This CDR3 is CASSPGLAGGPQFF. The CDR3, as DNA: TGTGCCAGCAGTCCCGGACTAGCGGGAGGCCCTCAGTTCTTC.